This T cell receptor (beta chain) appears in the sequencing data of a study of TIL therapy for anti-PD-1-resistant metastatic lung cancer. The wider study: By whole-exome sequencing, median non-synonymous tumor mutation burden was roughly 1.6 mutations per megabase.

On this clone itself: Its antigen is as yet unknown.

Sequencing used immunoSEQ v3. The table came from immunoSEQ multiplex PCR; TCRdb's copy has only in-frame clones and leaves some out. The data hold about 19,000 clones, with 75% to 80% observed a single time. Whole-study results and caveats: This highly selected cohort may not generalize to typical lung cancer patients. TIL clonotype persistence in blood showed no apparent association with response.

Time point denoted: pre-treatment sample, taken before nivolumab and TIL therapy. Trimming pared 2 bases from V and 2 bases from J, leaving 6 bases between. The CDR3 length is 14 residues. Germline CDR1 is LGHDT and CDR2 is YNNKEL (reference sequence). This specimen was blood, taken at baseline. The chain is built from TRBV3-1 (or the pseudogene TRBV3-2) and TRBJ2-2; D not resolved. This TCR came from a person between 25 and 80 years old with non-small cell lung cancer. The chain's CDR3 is CASSQQVNTGELFF. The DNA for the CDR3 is TGTGCCAGCAGCCAACAGGTTAACACCGGGGAGCTGTTTTTT.